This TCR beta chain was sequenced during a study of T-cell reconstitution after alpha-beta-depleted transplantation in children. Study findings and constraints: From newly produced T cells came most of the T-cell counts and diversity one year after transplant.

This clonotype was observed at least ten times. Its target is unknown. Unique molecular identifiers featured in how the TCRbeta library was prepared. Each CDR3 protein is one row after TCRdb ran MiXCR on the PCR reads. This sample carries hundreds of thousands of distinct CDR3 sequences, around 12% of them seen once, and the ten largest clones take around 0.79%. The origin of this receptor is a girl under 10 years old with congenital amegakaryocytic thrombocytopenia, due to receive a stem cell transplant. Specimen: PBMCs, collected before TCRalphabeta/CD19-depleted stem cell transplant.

CDR3 region: CASSLGHNNEQFF. The CDR3 DNA is TGTGCCAGCAGTTTGGGGCACAACAATGAGCAGTTCTTC. The V and J genes are TRBV12-3 or TRBV12-4 and TRBJ2-1, with TRBD1 as a possible D gene (5 bases). Between the trimmed V and J ends, which lost 3 bases and 5 bases, there was a span of 8 bases. This CDR3 has 13 amino acids.